The following is a T cell receptor beta chain sequence with its context. This specimen comes from a study of blood T cell repertoires in COVID-19. Study overall: The United States, Italy and Spain supplied acute and convalescent COVID-19 samples. The analysed material was cDNA or gDNA that came from T cells, B-cell-depleted T cells, or PBMCs.

Trimming removed 4 bases from V and 2 bases from J, with 12 bases in between. The CDR3 is 15 residues long. CDR1 and CDR2 from the germline V gene are LNHDA and SQIVND (reference sequence). Authors' data handling: Estimates of nucleated cell counts were drawn from the amplification of reference gene primers. Profiled with immunoSEQ multiplex PCR; TCRdb holds only in-frame clones, not every one. V and J calls and clone size are those listed in that table; D and trimming were worked out from the DNA. The sample lists about 100,000 clones, roughly nine tenths occurring once. This rearrangement joins TRBV19 to TRBJ2-1; D unresolved. The sample consisted of peripheral blood. The clonotype comes from a human donor in a cohort sampled during active COVID-19. The CDR3 loop is CASSSSSPTYNEQFF. In DNA, the CDR3 is TGTGCCAGTAGTAGTAGCAGTCCGACCTACAATGAGCAGTTCTTC.